The T cell receptor (beta chain) under discussion was sequenced for a study of blood T cell repertoires in COVID-19. Clones were read by immunoSEQ multiplex PCR, and TCRdb kept only the in-frame ones, dropping some. Of approximately 250,000 clones in the sample, under 90% were seen once. The CDR3 totals 14 residues. The V gene's germline CDR1 is SGHNT and CDR2 YYREEE (reference sequence). The J segment lost 4 bases and the V segment lost 4 bases, leaving 7 bases of the junction unmatched. The sample was peripheral blood. The TCR sequence derives from a man aged 55 to 69 with acute or convalescent COVID-19. The chain has TRBV5-4 and TRBJ1-2; 7 bases are shared with TRBD1. In DNA form, the CDR3 reads TGTGCCAGCAGCCTGCAGGGACAGTTCTATGGCTACACCTTC. This translates into CASSLQGQFYGYTF.